This note documents a single T cell receptor (beta chain) sequence. Its antigen remains unidentified. Germline V lookup: CDR1 MNHEY, CDR2 SVGEGT. Trimming took 6 bases from V and 5 from J; bases not matched to a gene: 3. CDR3 length: 12 amino acids. TCRdb re-analysed the RT-PCR reads in MiXCR, keeping a single row per CDR3 protein. This table holds more than 600,000 distinct CDR3 sequences, around a sixth found once. The record originates from a study of response to subunit inactivated influenza vaccine. The study, taken as a whole, reports: Authors suggested each seasonal influenza vaccination recruits few new T cells.

Sample: PBMCs from blood, taken approximately 5 days after vaccination. The source is a man aged 45-65 years who received an inactivated influenza vaccine. This chain connects TRBV6-2 or TRBV6-3 to TRBJ2-7; 8 positions match TRBD1. The CDR3 DNA follows: TGTGCCAGCAGCGACAGGGGCCACGAGCAGTACTTC. Its translation is CASSDRGHEQYF.